The 24 T cell receptor beta chains listed next were all sequenced from one sample in a study of OX40 agonist ivuxolimab in advanced cancers. Some clones are missing from TCRdb's copy, which holds only in-frame ones; the method was immunoSEQ multiplex PCR. The sample records under 95,000 clones, over 65% being singletons. This specimen consisted of CD4+ or CD8+ T cells sorted from blood, obtained in a trial of the OX40 agonist ivuxolimab. The receptors derive from an adult with an advanced solid tumor such as melanoma, head and neck, liver or kidney cancer.

The chain is built from TRBV7-9 and TRBJ1-2; weak D call: TRBD1 (6 bases). Trimming pared 5 bases from V and 7 bases from J, leaving 17 bases between. CDR1 and CDR2 from the germline V gene are SEHNR and FQNEAQ (reference sequence). The CDR3 is 14 residues long. DNA for the CDR3: TGTGCCAGCAGCCCACTAGGGGGGGGACCTGGCTACACCTTC. This encodes CASSPLGGGPGYTF.

This clone was detected only a few times. The rearrangement links TRBV6-5 to TRBJ2-1; 7 positions match TRBD1. J was trimmed by 2 bases and V by 2 bases; bases with no gene match: 6. The CDR3 length is 16 residues. CDR1 MNHEY and CDR2 SVGAGI come from the germline V gene. Here the CDR3 DNA reads TGTGCCAGCAGTTACCTAGGGACAGCCGCCTACAATGAGCAGTTCTTC. It yields the protein CASSYLGTAAYNEQFF.

The V call is TRBV7-2, the J call TRBJ2-7; 11 nucleotides agree with TRBD2. The CDR3 is made up of 15 amino acids. Germline values: CDR1 SGHTA, CDR2 FQGNSA. Trimming at V came to 5 bases and at J to 6 bases, leaving 9 bases not matched to a gene. In DNA, the CDR3 is TGTGCCAGCAGCCCCGGGGTAGCGGGGGGGCGCGAGCAGTACTTC. Translation gives CASSPGVAGGREQYF.

This rearrangement joins TRBV11-2 to TRBJ2-1, with TRBD2 matching over 7 bases. This CDR3 spans 17 amino acids. V lost 5 bases, J lost 6 bases, and 16 bases stayed unmatched. Germline V CDR1 and CDR2: SGHAT, FQNNGV. The CDR3 reads CASSAQTSAGLGNEQFF. The CDR3 DNA reads TGTGCCAGCAGCGCACAAACTAGCGCTGGGCTTGGCAATGAGCAGTTCTTC.

CDR3 coding DNA: TGTGCCATCCCGACCGTATCGGGCTATGGCTACACCTTC. Encoded protein: CAIPTVSGYGYTF. The V call is TRBV28, the J call TRBJ1-2; D not certain. V was trimmed by 10 bases and J by 4 bases, leaving 16 bases between them. CDR3 length equals 13 residues. Germline values: CDR1 MDHEN, CDR2 SYDVKM.

The CDR3 nucleotides read TGTGCCAGCAGTTCCCTAGCGGGGTCTGTCACAGATACGCAGTATTTT. Translating it yields CASSSLAGSVTDTQYF. This chain uses TRBV6-5 with TRBJ2-3, with TRBD2 identical over 9 bases. The CDR3 contains 16 residues. Germline V gene sequence: CDR1 MNHEY, CDR2 SVGAGI. Unmatched junction bases numbered 7, after V lost 4 bases and J lost 2 bases.

The genes are TRBV10-1 and TRBJ2-6; D uncertain. Germline V gene sequence: CDR1 WNHNN, CDR2 SYGVQD (reference sequence). V lost 6 bases, J lost 2 bases, and 11 bases lay in between. The CDR3 has 15 amino acids. The CDR3, as DNA: TGCGCCAGCAGCCCAGGTGGGGCTGGGGCCAACGTCCTGACTTTC. This codes for CASSPGGAGANVLTF.

The chain joins TRBV9 to TRBJ2-5; D possibly corresponds to TRBD1 (5 bases). Germline assignment: CDR1 SGDLS and CDR2 YYNGEE. This CDR3 has 13 amino acids. With 3 bases removed from V and 0 bases from J, the gap between germline ends came to 6 bases. This CDR3 reads CASSGTNQETQYF. The CDR3 nucleotides are TGTGCCAGCAGCGGGACAAACCAAGAGACCCAGTACTTC.

The rearrangement joins TRBV10-2 to TRBJ2-3; TRBD2 agrees at 7 bases. The CDR3 runs to 15 residues. Trimming took 1 base from V and 5 from J; bases not matched to a gene: 6. Germline V gives CDR1 WSHSY, CDR2 SAAADI. This CDR3 reads CASSEFAGEVDTQYF. CDR3 DNA sequence: TGCGCCAGCAGTGAGTTTGCGGGGGAGGTAGATACGCAGTATTTT.

This chain uses TRBV10-3 with TRBJ1-2; D not certain. With 4 bases removed from V and 0 bases from J, the gap between germline ends came to 9 bases. The CDR3 contains 14 residues. Germline values: CDR1 ENHRY, CDR2 SYGVKD. CDR3 DNA: TGTGCCATCAGTGCCCTCCCAGCTAACTATGGCTACACCTTC. Encoded protein: CAISALPANYGYTF.

The genes are TRBV5-4 and TRBJ2-5; 10 nucleotides agree with TRBD2. Trimming at V came to 3 bases and at J to 5 bases, leaving 7 bases not matched to a gene. CDR3 length: 15 amino acids. Germline V lookup: CDR1 SGHNT, CDR2 YYREEE (reference sequence). The CDR3 is CASSSAGGPRETQYF. CDR3 nucleotide sequence: TGTGCCAGCAGCTCAGCGGGGGGGCCGCGGGAGACCCAGTACTTC.

This clone showed up just once. The CDR3 nucleotides read TGCGCCAGCAGCTTGTTAGGAGCAGGGAGCACAGATACGCAGTATTTT. This codes for CASSLLGAGSTDTQYF. The J gene is TRBJ2-3, the V gene TRBV5-1; D may be TRBD1 (5 bases). With 1 base removed from V and 0 bases from J, the gap between germline ends came to 12 bases. CDR3 length: 16 residues. The V gene's germline CDR1 is SGHRS and CDR2 YFSETQ.

This clone has just a few counts. V usage is TRBV18 and J usage is TRBJ2-3; the D gene is possibly TRBD1 (5 bases). Germline V gene data show CDR1 as KGHSH and CDR2 as LQKENI. The CDR3 has 15 residues. Trimming stripped 1 base from V and 2 bases from J, with 10 bases between. The CDR3 loop reads CASSPRQGNTDTQYF. Written as DNA, the CDR3 is TGTGCCAGCTCACCACGGCAGGGTAACACAGATACGCAGTATTTT.

The genes are TRBV28 and TRBJ1-1; D remains unclear. Looked up from germline, CDR1 is MDHEN and CDR2 is SYDVKM. Trimming took 7 bases from V and 2 from J, leaving 5 bases between them. The CDR3 covers 11 residues. The CDR3 coding sequence is TGTGCCAGCAATCTTAACACTGAAGCTTTCTTT. Protein: CASNLNTEAFF.

V and J are TRBV2 and TRBJ1-5; 9 nucleotides agree with TRBD1. The germline CDR1 and CDR2 sequences are SNHLY and FYNNEI. The CDR3 is made up of 13 amino acids. Trimming removed 6 bases from V and 7 bases from J; junction bases left unmatched: 4. CDR3 sequence: CASRLGQGQPQHF. DNA for the CDR3: TGTGCCAGCAGGTTAGGACAGGGGCAGCCCCAGCATTTT.

The J gene is TRBJ1-1, the V gene TRBV30, with D perhaps TRBD1 (6 bases). Between the trimmed V and J ends, which lost 2 bases and 11 bases, there was a span of 15 bases. This CDR3 comprises 12 residues. The germline V gene encodes CDR1 GTSNPN and CDR2 SVGIG (reference sequence). The CDR3 protein is CAWSTGPRGAFF. DNA of the CDR3: TGTGCCTGGAGTACAGGGCCTCGGGGGGCTTTCTTT.

The J gene is TRBJ2-3, the V gene TRBV7-2; D is ambiguous. CDR1 SGHTA and CDR2 FQGNSA come from the germline V gene. This CDR3 has 14 amino acids. V was clipped by 2 bases and J by 2 bases, with 8 bases between them. The CDR3 nucleotides are TGTGCCAGCAGCTTAAGCAGAGCCACAGATACGCAGTATTTT. Protein sequence: CASSLSRATDTQYF.

The chain combines TRBV11-2 with TRBJ1-3; D gene ambiguous. The CDR3 extends over 14 amino acids. Germline V CDR1 and CDR2: SGHAT, FQNNGV. V lost 1 base, J lost 9 bases, and 13 bases lay in between. The CDR3: CASSLGLTWGTIYF. CDR3 sequence (DNA): TGTGCCAGCAGCTTAGGGCTTACCTGGGGCACCATATATTTT.

This clone was observed a single time. This chain joins TRBV6-1 and TRBJ1-2, with 10 bases lining up with TRBD1. CDR3 size: 14 residues. Germline CDR1 and CDR2: MNHNS and SASEGT. V shed 2 bases and J 7 bases; nucleotides not matched to a gene: 4. The CDR3 nucleotides read TGTGCCAGCAGTGAAAGACAGGGGGCGGCTGGCTACACCTTC. Translated, it gives CASSERQGAAGYTF.

This clone was seen once. The rearrangement joins TRBV6-5 to TRBJ2-5; 10 bases are shared with TRBD2. Germline lookup yields CDR1 MNHEY and CDR2 SVGAGI. The length of the CDR3 is 15 residues. Germline trimming cut 5 bases from V and 5 bases from J; bases unmatched to any gene: 8. CDR3 residues: CASSPLSGGVETQYF. As DNA, the CDR3 is TGTGCCAGCAGTCCCCTCAGCGGGGGGGTGGAGACCCAGTACTTC.

The chain has TRBV18 and TRBJ2-3; a weak D match, TRBD2 (6 bases). V was cut by 0 bases and J by 2 bases, with 9 bases left in between. Germline CDR1 reads KGHSH; CDR2 reads LQKENI. This CDR3 region has 15 residues. Written as DNA, the CDR3 is TGTGCCAGCTCACCACCATCGGGGGACACAGATACGCAGTATTTT. It encodes CASSPPSGDTDTQYF.

The CDR3 region is CAWSVLSTGHGGYGYTF. The CDR3 bases are TGTGCCTGGAGTGTACTTAGTACAGGCCACGGGGGCTATGGCTACACCTTC. The genes are TRBV30 and TRBJ1-2, with D perhaps TRBD1 (5 bases). CDR3 size: 17 residues. Germline V gene lookup returns CDR1 GTSNPN and CDR2 SVGIG (reference sequence). Trimming took 0 bases from V and 4 from J, leaving 21 bases between them. The whole variable domain, filled in from reference TRBV30 and TRBJ1-2, reads SQTIHQWPATLVQPVGSPLSLECTVEGTSNPNLYWYRQAAGRGLQLLFYSVGIGQISSEVPQNLSASRPQDRQFILSSKKLLLSDSGFYLCAWSVLSTGHGGYGYTFGSGTRLTVV.

V is TRBV18 and J is TRBJ2-2; possible D gene TRBD2, 5 bases. Germline CDR1 reads KGHSH; CDR2 reads LQKENI. Trimming left V 2 bases short and J 5 bases short, with 24 bases between. CDR3 length: 19 amino acids. The DNA of the CDR3 is TGTGCCAGCTCACCATACTCATCACAGAGAGAGGGAACGACCGGGGAGCTGTTTTTT. Translated, it gives CASSPYSSQREGTTGELFF.

The chain uses TRBV28 and TRBJ1-3, with D perhaps matching TRBD1 (5 bases). V lost 7 bases and J 8 bases, leaving 18 bases between the germline ends. This CDR3 region has 14 residues. Germline CDR1 MDHEN, CDR2 SYDVKM. CDR3 loop: CASNRDRAAHTIYF. The CDR3 bases are TGTGCCAGCAACCGGGACCGGGCGGCGCACACCATATATTTT.